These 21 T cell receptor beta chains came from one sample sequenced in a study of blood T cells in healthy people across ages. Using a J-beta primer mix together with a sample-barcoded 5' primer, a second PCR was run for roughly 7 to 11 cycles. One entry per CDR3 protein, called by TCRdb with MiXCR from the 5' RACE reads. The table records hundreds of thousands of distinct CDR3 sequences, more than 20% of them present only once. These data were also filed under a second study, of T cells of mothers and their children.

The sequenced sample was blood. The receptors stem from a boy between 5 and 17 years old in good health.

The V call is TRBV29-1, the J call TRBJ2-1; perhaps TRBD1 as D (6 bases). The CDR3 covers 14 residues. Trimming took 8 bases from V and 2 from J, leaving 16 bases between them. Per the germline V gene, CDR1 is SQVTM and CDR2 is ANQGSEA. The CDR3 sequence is CSPCPGAPYNEQFF. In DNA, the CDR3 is TGCAGCCCCTGCCCAGGGGCCCCCTACAATGAGCAGTTCTTC.

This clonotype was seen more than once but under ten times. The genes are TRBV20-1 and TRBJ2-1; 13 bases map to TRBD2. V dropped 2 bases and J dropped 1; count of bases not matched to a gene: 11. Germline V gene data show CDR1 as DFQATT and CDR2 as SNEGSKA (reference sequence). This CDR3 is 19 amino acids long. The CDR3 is CSARTPGLAGPNSYNEQFF. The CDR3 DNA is TGCAGTGCTAGAACCCCGGGACTAGCGGGACCAAATTCCTACAATGAGCAGTTCTTC.

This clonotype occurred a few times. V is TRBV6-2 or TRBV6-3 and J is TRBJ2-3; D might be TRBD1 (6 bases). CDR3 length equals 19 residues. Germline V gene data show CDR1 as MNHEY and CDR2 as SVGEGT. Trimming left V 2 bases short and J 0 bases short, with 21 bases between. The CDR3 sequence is CASSYRGQGLAASTDTQYF. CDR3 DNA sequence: TGTGCCAGCAGTTACCGAGGTCAGGGGTTGGCGGCTAGCACAGATACGCAGTATTTT.

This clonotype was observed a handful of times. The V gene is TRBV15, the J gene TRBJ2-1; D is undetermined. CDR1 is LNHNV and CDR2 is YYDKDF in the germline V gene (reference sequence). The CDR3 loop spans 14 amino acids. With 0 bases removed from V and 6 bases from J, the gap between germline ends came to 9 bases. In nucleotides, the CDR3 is TGTGCCACCAGCAGAGAGTACCAGACCAATGAGCAGTTCTTC. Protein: CATSREYQTNEQFF.

The CDR3 protein is CASSQDLRIGQFF. In DNA, the CDR3 is TGCGCCAGCAGCCAAGATTTGAGGATTGGGCAGTTCTTC. The chain is built from TRBV4-1 and TRBJ2-5, with D uncertain. The J call may be mistaken, given a closer DNA end match to TRBJ2-1. The CDR3 is 13 amino acids. Germline CDR1 reads MGHRA; CDR2 reads YSYEKL.

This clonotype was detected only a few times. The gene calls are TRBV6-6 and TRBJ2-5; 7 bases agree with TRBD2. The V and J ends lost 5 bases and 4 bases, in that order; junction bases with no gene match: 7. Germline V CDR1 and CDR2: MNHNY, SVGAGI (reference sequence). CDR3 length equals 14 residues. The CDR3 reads CASSKGLGLETQYF. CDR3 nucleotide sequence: TGTGCCAGCAGTAAAGGACTAGGCCTAGAGACCCAGTACTTC.

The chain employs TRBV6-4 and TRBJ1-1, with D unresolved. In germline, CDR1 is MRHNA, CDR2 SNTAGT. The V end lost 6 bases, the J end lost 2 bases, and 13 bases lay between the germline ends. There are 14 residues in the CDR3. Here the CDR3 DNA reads TGTGCCAGCAGCCCTACAGAACTAAACACTGAAGCTTTCTTT. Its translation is CASSPTELNTEAFF.

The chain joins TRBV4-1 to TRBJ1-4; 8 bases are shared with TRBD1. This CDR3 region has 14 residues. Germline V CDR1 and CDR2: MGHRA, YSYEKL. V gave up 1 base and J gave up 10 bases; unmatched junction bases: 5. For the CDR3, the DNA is TGCGCCAGCAGCCAAGGTGACAGGGGAAGAAAACTGTTTTTT. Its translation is CASSQGDRGRKLFF.

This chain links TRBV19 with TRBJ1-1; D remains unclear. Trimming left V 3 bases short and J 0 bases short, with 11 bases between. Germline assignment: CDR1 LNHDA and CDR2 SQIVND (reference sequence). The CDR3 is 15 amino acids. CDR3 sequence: CASSIGGSMNTEAFF. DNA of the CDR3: TGTGCCAGTAGTATCGGAGGGAGTATGAACACTGAAGCTTTCTTT.

The CDR3 sequence is CASSQGPSSYEQYF. In DNA form, the CDR3 reads TGTGCCAGCAGCCAAGGCCCGAGCTCCTACGAGCAGTACTTC. The V call is TRBV3-1, the J call TRBJ2-7, with unresolved D. Trimming stripped 1 base from V and 0 bases from J, with 7 bases between. The length of the CDR3 is 14 residues. In germline, CDR1 is LGHDT, CDR2 YNNKEL (reference sequence).

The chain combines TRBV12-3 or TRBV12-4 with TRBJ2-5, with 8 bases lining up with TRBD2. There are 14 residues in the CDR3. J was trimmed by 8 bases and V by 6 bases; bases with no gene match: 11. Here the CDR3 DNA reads TGTGCCAGCAGCCGGACTAGCCCCCGTGATACCCAGTACTTC. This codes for CASSRTSPRDTQYF.

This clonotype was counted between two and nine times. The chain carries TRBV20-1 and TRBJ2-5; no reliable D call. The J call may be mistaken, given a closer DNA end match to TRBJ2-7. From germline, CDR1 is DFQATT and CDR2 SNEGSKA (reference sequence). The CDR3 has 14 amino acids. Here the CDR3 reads CSARPLDTPYEQYF. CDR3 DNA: TGCAGTGCTAGACCCCTTGACACCCCCTACGAGCAGTACTTC.

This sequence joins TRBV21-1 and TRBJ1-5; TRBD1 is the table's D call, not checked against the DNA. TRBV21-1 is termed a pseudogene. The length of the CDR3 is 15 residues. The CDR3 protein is CASSHIPDRGERDHF. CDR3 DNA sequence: TGTGCCAGCAGCCACATTCCGGACAGGGGGGAGCGTGATCATTTT.

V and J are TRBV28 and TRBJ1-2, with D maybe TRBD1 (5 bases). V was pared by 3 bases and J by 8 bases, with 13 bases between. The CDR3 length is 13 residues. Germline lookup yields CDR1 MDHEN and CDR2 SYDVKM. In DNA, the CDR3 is TGTGCCAGCAGTTTTGAGAGGGGCAGCGGCTACACCTTC. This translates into CASSFERGSGYTF.

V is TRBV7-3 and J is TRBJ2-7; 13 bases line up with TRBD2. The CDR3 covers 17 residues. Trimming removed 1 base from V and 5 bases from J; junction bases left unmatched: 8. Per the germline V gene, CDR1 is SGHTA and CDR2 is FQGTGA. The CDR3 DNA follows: TGTGCCAGCAGCTTAATGGTGACTAGCGGGGGGACCAACGAGCAGTACTTC. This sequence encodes CASSLMVTSGGTNEQYF.

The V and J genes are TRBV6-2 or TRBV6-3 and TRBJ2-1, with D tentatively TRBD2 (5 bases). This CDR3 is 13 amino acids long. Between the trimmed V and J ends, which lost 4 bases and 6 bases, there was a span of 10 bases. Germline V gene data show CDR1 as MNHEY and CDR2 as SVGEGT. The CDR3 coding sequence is TGTGCCAGCAGTTCTACTAGACCCAATGAGCAGTTCTTC. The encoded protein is CASSSTRPNEQFF.

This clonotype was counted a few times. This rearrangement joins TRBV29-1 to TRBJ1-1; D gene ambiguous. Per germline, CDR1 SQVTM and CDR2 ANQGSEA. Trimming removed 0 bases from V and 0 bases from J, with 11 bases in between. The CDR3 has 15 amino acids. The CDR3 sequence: CSVEDIGGLNTEAFF. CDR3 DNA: TGCAGCGTTGAAGATATTGGCGGACTGAACACTGAAGCTTTCTTT.

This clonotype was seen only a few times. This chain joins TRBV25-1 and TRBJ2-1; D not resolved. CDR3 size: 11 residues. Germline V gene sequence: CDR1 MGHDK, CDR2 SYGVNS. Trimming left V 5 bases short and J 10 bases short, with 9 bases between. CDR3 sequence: CASSFGTEQFF. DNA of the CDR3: TGTGCCAGCAGTTTTGGTACCGAGCAGTTCTTC.

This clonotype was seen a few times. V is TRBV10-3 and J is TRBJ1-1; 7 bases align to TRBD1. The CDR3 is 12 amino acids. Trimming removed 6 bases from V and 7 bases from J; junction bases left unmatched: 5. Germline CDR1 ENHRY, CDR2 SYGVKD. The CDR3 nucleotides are TGTGCCATCAGCCTCAGACAGGGTGAAGCTTTCTTT. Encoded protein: CAISLRQGEAFF.

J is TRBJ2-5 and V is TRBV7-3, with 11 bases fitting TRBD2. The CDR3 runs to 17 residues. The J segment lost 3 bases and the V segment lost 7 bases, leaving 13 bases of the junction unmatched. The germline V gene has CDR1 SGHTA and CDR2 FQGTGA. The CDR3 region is CASTHYGRLAGKETQYF. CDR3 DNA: TGTGCCAGCACCCATTATGGTAGACTAGCGGGAAAAGAGACCCAGTACTTC.

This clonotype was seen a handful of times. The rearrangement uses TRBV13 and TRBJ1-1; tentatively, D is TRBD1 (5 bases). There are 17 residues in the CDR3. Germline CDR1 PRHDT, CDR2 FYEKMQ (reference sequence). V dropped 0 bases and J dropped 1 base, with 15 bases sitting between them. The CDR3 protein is CASSLGGTTVWNTEAFF. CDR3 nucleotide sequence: TGTGCCAGCAGCTTAGGGGGGACGACCGTGTGGAACACTGAAGCTTTCTTT.